A selection of T cell receptor beta chains follows, all from one sample in a study of Ad26.COV2.S vaccination and SARS-CoV-2 variants. Generated by immunoSEQ multiplex PCR, the TCRdb table keeps only in-frame clones and is missing some. Of around 320,000 clones listed, approximately 86% are singletons. The sample in question was peripheral blood, obtained in a trial of Ad26.COV2.S vaccine versus placebo. Receptor source: a person between 18 and 65 years old who received the Ad26.COV2.S COVID-19 vaccine or a placebo. CDR3s include the opening cysteine and the closing phenylalanine or tryptophan. D genes are given only for firm matches. A row's size may be missing; if present it is once, few, many or a size class.

V gene	J gene	clone size	D gene	CDR3 DNA	CDR3 protein
TRBV6-7	TRBJ2-7	-	-	TGTGCCAGCAGTTACTCGAGAGGGGGACGCTCCTACGAGCAGTACTTC	CASSYSRGGRSYEQYF
TRBV5-1	TRBJ2-3	-	TRBD2	TGCGCCAGCAGCTTGGTAGCGGGGGGCACAGATACGCAGTATTTT	CASSLVAGGTDTQYF
TRBV28	TRBJ2-5	-	-	TGTGCCAGCACCCAAGGAGTCCAAGAGACCCAGTACTTC	CASTQGVQETQYF
TRBV5-6	TRBJ2-1	-	TRBD1	TGTGCCAGCAGCTGGGGACAGGGGACCTACAATGAGCAGTTCTTC	CASSWGQGTYNEQFF
TRBV5-6	TRBJ2-5	-	TRBD2	TGTGCCAGCAGAAGCGGACTAGCGGGGGAACAAGAGACCCAGTACTTC	CASRSGLAGEQETQYF
TRBV9	TRBJ2-3	-	TRBD2	TGTGCCAGCAGCGTATTAGCGGGGAGCACAGATACGCAGTATTTT	CASSVLAGSTDTQYF
TRBV14	TRBJ2-3	-	-	TGTGCCAGCAGCCCCCCAATGGGAAGTCATACAGATACGCAGTATTTT	CASSPPMGSHTDTQYF
TRBV10-3	TRBJ1-2	-	-	TGTGCCATCAGTGAGGCCAACTATGGCTACACCTTC	CAISEANYGYTF
TRBV6-5	TRBJ1-1	-	TRBD1	TGTGCCAGCAGACAGGGGTTGAACACTGAAGCTTTCTTT	CASRQGLNTEAFF
TRBV5-1	TRBJ1-1	-	-	TGCGCCAGCAGCTTGGCCGGGATCAGTGAAGCTTTCTTT	CASSLAGISEAFF
TRBV3-1/TRBV3-2	TRBJ1-5	few	-	TGTGCCAGCAGCCAAGGAACAGGTGAACAGCCCCAGCATTTT	CASSQGTGEQPQHF
TRBV28	TRBJ2-7	once	-	TGTGCCTCTCGGAGGGGAACCTACGAGCAGTACTTC	CASRRGTYEQYF
TRBV11-2	TRBJ1-6	-	-	TGTGCCAGCAGCCTCAGGGGTTTGGGAAATTCACCCCTCCACTTT	CASSLRGLGNSPLHF
TRBV4-2	TRBJ2-2	once	TRBD1	TGTGCCAGCAGCCAACCTGGACAGGCCCCCGGGGAGCTGTTTTTT	CASSQPGQAPGELFF
TRBV19	TRBJ2-3	-	TRBD2	TGTGCCAGTAGTATTACGACTAGCGGGGGGGCGTCGGCAGATACGCAGTATTTT	CASSITTSGGASADTQYF
TRBV15	TRBJ2-3	-	-	TGTGCCACCAGCAGAGGGGGGAGTGCAGATACGCAGTATTTT	CATSRGGSADTQYF
TRBV19	TRBJ2-7	-	-	TGTGCCAGTAGTATACCCCCGGGGAAGCGGGCCTCCTACGAGCAGTACTTC	CASSIPPGKRASYEQYF
TRBV2	TRBJ1-5	-	-	TGTGCCAGCAGTCCCCAATATAGCAATCAGCCCCAGCATTTT	CASSPQYSNQPQHF
TRBV6-2/TRBV6-3	TRBJ2-1	-	-	TGTGCCAGCAGCCCTGTCCCGGGACGGGGATCCGATGAGCAGTTCTTC	CASSPVPGRGSDEQFF
TRBV6-5	TRBJ2-2	-	-	TGTGCCAGTGACGGGTACACCGGGGAGCTGTTTTTT	CASDGYTGELFF
TRBV12-5	TRBJ2-7	-	-	TGTGCTAGTGGTTTGGCCTCCTCCACACAGGGAGTGTACGAGCAGTACTTC	CASGLASSTQGVYEQYF
TRBV6-4	TRBJ1-2	once	-	TGTGCCAGCAGTGACTCGATCAGGGGAGGTGGCTACACCTTC	CASSDSIRGGGYTF
TRBV28	TRBJ1-1	-	TRBD1	TGTGCCAGCGGTGGCCTAGGACAGGATGAAGCTTTCTTT	CASGGLGQDEAFF
TRBV7-8	TRBJ1-2	few	-	TGTGCCAGCAGCTTAGCAGGTGGTGCCGACCATTATGGCTACACCTTC	CASSLAGGADHYGYTF
TRBV6-1	TRBJ2-3	-	-	TGTGCCAGCAGTGAGGTCTCCACTATCACAGATACGCAGTATTTT	CASSEVSTITDTQYF
TRBV18	TRBJ2-7	-	TRBD1	TGTGCCAGCTCACCGGGACAGGGGCCCTACGAGCAGTACTTC	CASSPGQGPYEQYF
TRBV29-1	TRBJ2-5	-	TRBD2	TGCAGCGGCGTAGCGGGGGGCGAGACCCAGTACTTC	CSGVAGGETQYF
TRBV10-2	TRBJ2-5	once	-	TGCGCCAGCAGTGAGTTGAGGGGGGTCGGAAAGACCCAGTACTTC	CASSELRGVGKTQYF
TRBV19	TRBJ2-6	-	-	TGTGCCAGTAGAGCTCTGGACAGCTCTGGGGCCAACGTCCTGACTTTC	CASRALDSSGANVLTF
TRBV6-1	TRBJ2-1	-	-	TGTGCCAGCAGTGAAACACGCTACAATGAGCAGTTCTTC	CASSETRYNEQFF
TRBV5-4	TRBJ1-1	-	TRBD1	TGTGCCAGCAGCTTGGAGGGACAGGGGACCACTGAAGCTTTCTTT	CASSLEGQGTTEAFF
TRBV30	TRBJ2-7	once	-	TGTGCCTGGAGTGTCGGGGGCTCCTACGAGCAGTACTTC	CAWSVGGSYEQYF
TRBV11-2	TRBJ1-1	-	-	TGTGCCAGCAGCTTAGAGTACACTGAAGCTTTCTTT	CASSLEYTEAFF
TRBV3-1/TRBV3-2	TRBJ2-5	many	TRBD2	TGTGCCAGCAGCCAAGAATATGGAGGACTAGCGGGGGGCAGGGAGACCCAGTACTTC	CASSQEYGGLAGGRETQYF
TRBV5-1	TRBJ2-7	few	-	TGCGCCAGCAGCTTGGTAGTTGGGGGCGAGCAGTACTTC	CASSLVVGGEQYF
TRBV3-1/TRBV3-2	TRBJ1-5	-	-	TGTGCCAGCAGCCCCCCTGGTGGCCTTCAGCCCCAGCATTTT	CASSPPGGLQPQHF
TRBV11-2	TRBJ2-3	-	TRBD2	TGTGCCAGCAGCTTGCGGGGGTCCACAGATACGCAGTATTTT	CASSLRGSTDTQYF
TRBV11-2	TRBJ1-2	-	-	TGTGCCAGCAGCTTAGAGGGGGCTGGCTACACCTTC	CASSLEGAGYTF
TRBV4-1	TRBJ1-5	-	-	TGCGCCAGCAGCCAAGGGGACTTCAACCAGCCCCAGCATTTT	CASSQGDFNQPQHF
TRBV7-8	TRBJ2-1	once	TRBD2	TGTGCCAGCAGCGGACTAGCGGGGGGGAGCTCCTACAATGAGCAGTTCTTC	CASSGLAGGSSYNEQFF
TRBV6-2/TRBV6-3	TRBJ2-1	-	TRBD1	TGTGCCAGCAGTGGACAGGGGCCGGAGCAGTTCTTC	CASSGQGPEQFF
TRBV28	TRBJ1-2	-	TRBD1	TGTGCCAGCAGTTTACAGGGGGACAAAGCTAACTATGGCTACACCTTC	CASSLQGDKANYGYTF
TRBV27	TRBJ2-7	-	-	TGTGCCAGCAGTGGGGGGGGACAGTTGCTCGTTCCGCAGTACTTC	CASSGGGQLLVPQYF
TRBV30	TRBJ1-2	-	TRBD1	TGTGCCTGGAGTGTTAGACAGGGGGCAAACTATGGCTACACCTTC	CAWSVRQGANYGYTF
TRBV23-1	TRBJ1-1	-	-	TGCGCCAGCAGCCCCGGACAGTCTGAAGCTTTCTTT	CASSPGQSEAFF
TRBV28	TRBJ2-4	-	-	TGTGCCAGCAGTCCCGGAAGCAAATCCTTCATTCAGTACTTC	CASSPGSKSFIQYF
TRBV6-5	TRBJ1-4	-	-	TGTGCCAGCAGTTACTCTGCGGGGAACGAAAAACTGTTTTTT	CASSYSAGNEKLFF
TRBV5-1	TRBJ1-4	-	-	TGCGCCAGCAGCTTGGGTGGGACCAGGGCTGGAGAAAAACTGTTTTTT	CASSLGGTRAGEKLFF
TRBV7-3	TRBJ2-7	-	-	TGTGCCAGCAGCATGGGGGCAGGGGACCTCGAGCAGTACTTC	CASSMGAGDLEQYF
TRBV11-2	TRBJ2-6	-	-	TGTGCCAGCAGCCCGCGGCTAAATTTGACTTTC	CASSPRLNLTF
TRBV18	TRBJ1-4	-	-	TGTGCCAGCTCACCGATTAACGCTGAAAAACTGTTTTTT	CASSPINAEKLFF
TRBV27	TRBJ2-7	-	-	TGTGCCAGCAGTTCCCACCCCCGTAACTACGAGCAGTACTTC	CASSSHPRNYEQYF
TRBV5-1	TRBJ2-2	-	TRBD2	TGCGCCAGCAGCTTGGGGCTAGCGGGTGCATCGAACACCGGGGAGCTGTTTTTT	CASSLGLAGASNTGELFF
TRBV6-4	TRBJ2-1	-	TRBD1	TGTGCCAGCAGCCGGGAAGGGGGCCTCAGCAATGAGCAGTTCTTC	CASSREGGLSNEQFF
TRBV6-6	TRBJ1-5	-	TRBD1	TGTGCCAGCAGTTACGCGGCAGGGGGGACAAATCAGCCCCAGCATTTT	CASSYAAGGTNQPQHF
TRBV7-3	TRBJ1-2	-	-	TGTGCCAGCAGCCCGGGACGGAGCTATGGCTACACCTTC	CASSPGRSYGYTF
TRBV27	TRBJ1-2	-	-	TGTGCCAGCAGGAGTAACTATGGCTACACCTTC	CASRSNYGYTF